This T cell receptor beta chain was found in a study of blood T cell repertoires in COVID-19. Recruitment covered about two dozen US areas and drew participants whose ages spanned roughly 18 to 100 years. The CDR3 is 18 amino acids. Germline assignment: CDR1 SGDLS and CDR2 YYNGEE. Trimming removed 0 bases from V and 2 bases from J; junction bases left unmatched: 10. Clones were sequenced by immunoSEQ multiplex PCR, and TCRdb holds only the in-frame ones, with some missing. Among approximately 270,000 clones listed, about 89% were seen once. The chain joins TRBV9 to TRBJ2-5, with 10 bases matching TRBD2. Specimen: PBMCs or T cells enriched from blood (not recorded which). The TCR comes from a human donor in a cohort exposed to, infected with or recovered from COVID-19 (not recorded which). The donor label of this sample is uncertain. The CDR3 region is CASSVGIGRLAGQETQYF. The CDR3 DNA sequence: TGTGCCAGCAGCGTAGGTATCGGGCGACTAGCGGGTCAAGAGACCCAGTACTTC.